The sequence of this T cell receptor beta chain was determined in a study of T cells in Graves' hyperthyroidism and ophthalmopathy. This clonotype was seen ten or more times. Amplified TCR beta CDR3 regions derived from RNA transcripts. Primed by the HTBI set, a first-round RT-PCR was run on the TCR CDR3. TCRdb redid the calling of the multiplex PCR reads with MiXCR, one entry per CDR3 protein. The sample lists 90,000 to 120,000 distinct CDR3 sequences; about 16% were seen once. CDR3 length: 13 residues. Germline V gives CDR1 SQVTM, CDR2 ANQGSEA. V dropped 6 bases and J dropped 4 bases, with 15 bases sitting between them.

The genes are TRBV29-1 and TRBJ1-2; D gene unclear. Sequencing input: blood. The receptor comes from a woman aged 45-65 years with Graves' hyperthyroidism. CDR3 nucleotide sequence: TGCAGCGTGCTGGAAATGGGTATCTATGGCTACACCTTC. Translated: CSVLEMGIYGYTF.